Listed here are 17 T cell receptor beta chains from one sample, sequenced in a study of T cells in Graves' hyperthyroidism and ophthalmopathy (dated by TCRdb to about 2019). Libraries came from multiplex PCR. Sequenced on an Illumina HiSeq 2000. Amplification of TCR beta CDR3 regions was carried out from RNA transcripts. For the first round of RT-PCR on the TCR CDR3, the HTBI primer set was used together with the Qiagen OneStep RT-PCR kit. Through fastp at Q25 and MiXCR, TCRdb rebuilt clones from the public reads, retaining in-frame beta chains. Entries that share a CDR3 protein sequence are merged under the most common genes and DNA. The sample table holds more than 600,000 distinct CDR3 sequences, of which about a sixth were seen once. The ten top clones hold under 8.5% of the sample. Sequencing was carried out using blood. Source of these receptors: a man in his late teens or twenties with Graves' hyperthyroidism.

This clonotype was counted a few times. The chain recombines TRBV19 with TRBJ1-1; D uncertain. V gave up 5 bases and J gave up 7 bases, with 11 bases separating them. The CDR3 extends over 12 amino acids. The germline gives CDR1 LNHDA, CDR2 SQIVND (reference sequence). The CDR3 reads CASSALGVEAFF. The CDR3 DNA sequence: TGTGCCAGTAGTGCACTCGGGGTTGAAGCTTTCTTT.

This clonotype was picked up many times. The chain employs TRBV5-5 and TRBJ2-5; D could derive from TRBD1 or TRBD2 (5 bases each). The germline V and J ends were trimmed by 3 bases and 0 bases, with 12 bases remaining between them. The germline V gene encodes CDR1 SGHKS and CDR2 YYEKEE (reference sequence). This CDR3 is 15 amino acids long. The CDR3 DNA follows: TGTGCCAGCAGCTCCCCCCGGGGCCACCAAGAGACCCAGTACTTC. This encodes CASSSPRGHQETQYF.

For this clonotype: With a much larger clone just one base away, this may be a read error. This chain joins TRBV7-9 and TRBJ2-3; TRBD2 might be the D (5 bases). CDR1 is SEHNR, CDR2 FQNEAQ, per germline (reference sequence). V lost 7 bases to trimming and J lost 4 bases, with 12 bases between them. The CDR3 sequence is 13 residues long. The CDR3 protein is CASTLGSSDTQYF. The CDR3, as DNA: TGTGCCAGCACACTAGGCAGCTCAGATACGCAGTATTTT. Full variable domain (remainder filled in from reference TRBV7-9 and TRBJ2-3): DTGVSQNPRHKITKRGQNVTFRCDPISEHNRLYWYRQTLGQGPEFLTYFQNEAQLEKSRLLSDRFSAERPKGSFSTLEIQRTEQGDSAMYLCASTLGSSDTQYFGPGTRLTVL.

This clonotype was found many times. The rearrangement links TRBV7-9 to TRBJ1-1; maybe TRBD1 (5 bases). This CDR3 spans 14 amino acids. V shed 5 bases and J shed 5 bases, with 15 bases lying between them. Germline CDR1 is SEHNR and CDR2 is FQNEAQ (reference sequence). The CDR3 is CASSLSGGWTEAFF. The CDR3, as DNA: TGTGCCAGCAGCCTTAGTGGGGGTTGGACTGAAGCTTTCTTT.

At least ten counts were recorded for this clonotype. The chain links TRBV28 to TRBJ1-5, with D unclear. V gave up 8 bases and J gave up 0 bases, with 14 bases separating them. The CDR3 has 15 amino acids. The germline gives CDR1 MDHEN, CDR2 SYDVKM. CDR3 sequence reads: CASASEHFSNQPQHF. The CDR3, as DNA: TGTGCCAGCGCATCGGAACATTTTAGCAATCAGCCCCAGCATTTT. Combining the CDR3 with reference TRBV28 and TRBJ1-5 gives the whole variable domain DVKVTQSSRYLVKRTGEKVFLECVQDMDHENMFWYRQDPGLGLRLIYFSYDVKMKEKGDIPEGYSVSREKKERFSLILESASTNQTSMYLCASASEHFSNQPQHFGDGTRLSIL.

This sequence joins TRBV5-1 and TRBJ2-1, with D perhaps matching TRBD2 (5 bases). CDR3 length: 11 residues. The ends were cut back, 6 bases at V and 7 bases at J, with 8 bases in the middle. Germline CDR1 reads SGHRS; CDR2 reads YFSETQ. CDR3 in amino acids: CASTRRNEQFF. CDR3 nucleotides: TGCGCCAGCACGAGGAGGAATGAGCAGTTCTTC.

V gene TRBV28 combines with J gene TRBJ1-5; perhaps TRBD1 as D (6 bases). V dropped 9 bases and J dropped 4 bases, with 16 bases sitting between them. The CDR3 sequence is 14 residues long. Looked up from germline, CDR1 is MDHEN and CDR2 is SYDVKM. In nucleotides, the CDR3 is TGTGCCAGTTCACAGGGTGGTATTAATCAGCCCCAGCATTTT. Amino acid sequence: CASSQGGINQPQHF.

In this sample, this clonotype turned up many times. The rearrangement links TRBV12-3 or TRBV12-4 to TRBJ2-3, with 13 positions matching TRBD2. The CDR3 covers 18 residues. The J segment lost 5 bases and the V segment lost 4 bases, leaving 12 bases of the junction unmatched. Here the CDR3 reads CASSSGPGLAGVVDTQYF. The DNA for the CDR3 is TGTGCCAGCAGTTCCGGGCCTGGACTAGCGGGAGTTGTAGATACGCAGTATTTT.

This clonotype was recorded at least ten times. The chain couples TRBV2 to TRBJ2-1; 14 bases are shared with TRBD2. Germline V gene data show CDR1 as SNHLY and CDR2 as FYNNEI. The length of the CDR3 is 19 residues. The V gene end was trimmed by 4 bases and the J gene end by 3 bases; junction bases not matched to a gene: 11. CDR3 residues: CASSGSGTSGRDIYNEQFF. The CDR3 DNA reads TGTGCCAGCAGTGGATCCGGGACTAGCGGGAGAGACATCTACAATGAGCAGTTCTTC.

This clonotype was detected ten times or more. The rearrangement links TRBV7-2 to TRBJ2-7, with no clear D. The germline gives CDR1 SGHTA, CDR2 FQGNSA. The CDR3 extends over 15 amino acids. V was trimmed by 5 bases and J by 2 bases, leaving 16 bases between them. In DNA, the CDR3 is TGTGCCAGCAGCGAAGGAGAACATCCCCCCTACGAGCAGTACTTC. Encoded protein: CASSEGEHPPYEQYF.

The table lists this clonotype with many counts. The rearrangement joins TRBV24-1 to TRBJ2-3, with D hard to call. CDR1 KGHDR and CDR2 SFDVKD come from the germline V gene. The CDR3 covers 13 residues. Trimming shortened V by 9 bases and J by 0 bases, and 9 bases separated the two germline ends. The CDR3: CATATGSTDTQYF. CDR3 nucleotide sequence: TGTGCCACCGCAACCGGGAGCACAGATACGCAGTATTTT.

This chain joins TRBV5-1 and TRBJ2-1; 7 bases agree with TRBD2. The CDR3 contains 16 residues. V trimming: 7 bases; J trimming: 4 bases; junction bases outside the gene matches: 14. The germline CDR1 and CDR2 sequences are SGHRS and YFSETQ. The DNA of the CDR3 is TGCGCCAGCGAACTCTCCCGACTAGCTTTATACAATGAGCAGTTCTTC. Its protein product is CASELSRLALYNEQFF.

This clonotype turned up a few times. The J gene is TRBJ2-7, the V gene TRBV12-3 or TRBV12-4; 11 positions agree with TRBD2. V trimming: 5 bases; J trimming: 5 bases; junction bases outside the gene matches: 11. The CDR3 length is 16 residues. CDR3 loop: CASSRLRLAGNNEQYF. In DNA form, the CDR3 reads TGTGCCAGCAGTCGCCTCCGACTAGCGGGAAACAACGAGCAGTACTTC.

As concerns this clonotype: This may come from a read error, since a much larger clone is one base off. This rearrangement joins TRBV25-1 to TRBJ2-5; unclear D gene. This CDR3 is built from 12 residues. Germline V gives CDR1 MGHDK, CDR2 SYGVNS. The CDR3 region has the DNA TGTGCCAGCAGTAGTAAAGAAGAGACCAAGTACTTC. Protein product: CASSSKEETKYF.

This clonotype was picked up many times. The chain joins TRBV7-2 to TRBJ2-1; TRBD1 matches 7 bases. The CDR3 contains 15 residues. The germline gives CDR1 SGHTA, CDR2 FQGNSA. V trimming: 2 bases; J trimming: 7 bases; junction bases outside the gene matches: 8. CDR3 DNA sequence: TGTGCCAGCAGCTTAATAGGGGGCAAGTGGAATGAGCAGTTCTTC. The encoded protein is CASSLIGGKWNEQFF.

There are many counts of this clonotype. The V and J genes are TRBV7-2 and TRBJ1-5; 8 nucleotides agree with TRBD1. Germline CDR1 SGHTA, CDR2 FQGNSA. The CDR3 loop spans 16 amino acids. Losses at the gene ends were 4 bases for V and 4 bases for J; bases not matched to a gene: 9. Here the CDR3 reads CASSSPDRGRNQPQHF. The CDR3 DNA reads TGTGCCAGCAGCTCGCCCGACAGGGGTCGTAATCAGCCCCAGCATTTT.

This clonotype was seen at least ten times. This chain joins TRBV20-1 and TRBJ2-1; D gene unclear. The V and J ends lost 3 bases and 0 bases respectively, with 9 bases between them. The V gene's germline CDR1 is DFQATT and CDR2 SNEGSKA (reference sequence). The CDR3 runs 14 residues. The CDR3 DNA is TGCAGTGCTAGGCCCACGAGCTCCTACAATGAGCAGTTCTTC. Translation: CSARPTSSYNEQFF.